The 16 T cell receptor beta chains reported below all come from one sample, sequenced in a study of T-cell memory formation after mild COVID-19. TCRdb passed the 5' RACE reads through MiXCR, listing each CDR3 protein once. The table lists about 320,000 distinct CDR3 sequences, approximately 15% of them singletons, with 21% in the top ten. The source material was PBMCs or a T cell subset sorted from them (not recorded which). The receptors were gathered from a man aged 18 to 29 who had mild COVID-19 (a few samples of this study predate the infection). Cell type and time point are not known.

This clonotype was seen more than once but under ten times. This chain connects TRBV5-1 to TRBJ2-7; maybe TRBD1 (6 bases). Trimming took 1 base from V and 1 from J, leaving 15 bases between them. The CDR3 loop spans 16 amino acids. Per germline, CDR1 SGHRS and CDR2 YFSETQ. CDR3 sequence: CASSLFPGAGSYEQYV. CDR3 bases: TGCGCCAGCAGCTTGTTCCCAGGGGCAGGATCCTACGAGCAGTACGTC.

The rearrangement uses TRBV16 and TRBJ2-2; D unresolved. Germline CDR1 and CDR2: KGHSY and FQNENV. This CDR3 comprises 16 residues. The germline V and J ends were trimmed by 1 base and 5 bases, with 14 bases remaining between them. CDR3 loop: CASSQFNLGLTGELFF. In nucleotides, the CDR3 is TGTGCCAGCAGCCAATTCAATCTAGGCCTAACCGGGGAGCTGTTTTTT.

The V call is TRBV24-1, the J call TRBJ1-2; 10 nucleotides match TRBD1. Looked up from germline, CDR1 is KGHDR and CDR2 is SFDVKD. With V trimmed by 5 bases and J by 6 bases, 5 bases remained unmatched. The CDR3 runs to 14 residues. CDR3 DNA sequence: TGTGCCACCAGTGCCGGGACAGGGGTTGATGGCTACACCTTC. It yields the protein CATSAGTGVDGYTF.

This clonotype appeared a single time. The DNA of the CDR3 is TGTGCCAGCAGTTACTCCTATGGAAACATTCAGTACTTC. Its protein product is CASSYSYGNIQYF. The rearrangement uses TRBV6-2 or TRBV6-3 and TRBJ2-4; D gene ambiguous. The CDR3 runs to 13 residues. Trimming stripped 0 bases from V and 6 bases from J, with 6 bases between. CDR1 is MNHEY and CDR2 is SVGEGT in the germline V gene.

This clonotype was seen a few times. The chain joins TRBV6-2 or TRBV6-3 to TRBJ1-2; 7 bases line up with TRBD1. The length of the CDR3 is 14 residues. Trimming at V came to 5 bases and at J to 3 bases, leaving 6 bases not matched to a gene. Germline CDR1 MNHEY, CDR2 SVGEGT. This chain's CDR3 is CASSPDTGDYGYTF. DNA for the CDR3: TGTGCCAGCAGTCCAGACACAGGGGACTATGGCTACACCTTC.

This clonotype was observed a handful of times. The genes are TRBV11-2 and TRBJ2-7, with TRBD1 identical over 7 bases. Trimming took 4 bases from V and 6 from J; bases not matched to a gene: 6. The V gene's germline CDR1 is SGHAT and CDR2 FQNNGV. The CDR3 has 13 residues. CDR3 nucleotides: TGTGCCAGCAGCTCCCGACAGGGTCGCGAGCAGTACTTC. Translating gives CASSSRQGREQYF.

This rearrangement joins TRBV18 to TRBJ2-7; D is undetermined. Trimming stripped 3 bases from V and 0 bases from J, with 15 bases between. This CDR3 region has 16 residues. In germline, CDR1 is KGHSH, CDR2 LQKENI. The CDR3 DNA sequence: TGTGCCAGCTCACCGTTGTCCGCGGTGGGCTCCTACGAGCAGTACTTC. It yields the protein CASSPLSAVGSYEQYF.

This clonotype was found a few times. The chain links TRBV7-8 to TRBJ2-1; D gene uncertain. This CDR3 is built from 13 residues. V was clipped by 2 bases and J by 6 bases, with 8 bases between them. Germline lookup yields CDR1 SGHVS and CDR2 FQNEAQ. The CDR3 DNA is TGTGCCAGCAGCTTACCAGTCCCCAATGAGCAGTTCTTC. Translation: CASSLPVPNEQFF.

The sample holds a few counts of this clonotype. The chain employs TRBV11-3 and TRBJ2-1, with D possibly being TRBD2 (7 bases). V gave up 2 bases and J gave up 7 bases, with 15 bases separating them. The CDR3 is 15 residues long. Germline V gene lookup returns CDR1 SGHNT and CDR2 YENEEA. The CDR3 nucleotides are TGTGCCAGCAGCTTACAGGGGACGCGGGGGAATGAGCAGTTCTTC. It translates to CASSLQGTRGNEQFF.

To note about this clonotype: No conserved phenylalanine or tryptophan is present at the end of the CDR3, so a read error is the likely explanation. The DNA is omitted, as the CDR3 cannot be located on it reliably, and the CDR3 follows TCRdb's listing. The V gene is TRBV12-3 or TRBV12-4, the J gene TRBJ2-1; the listed D gene, TRBD1, was not tested against the DNA. The CDR3 length equals 12 residues, ends included. The CDR3 is CASSPPGQGLRV.

At least ten counts were recorded for this clonotype. Written as DNA, the CDR3 is TGCGCCAGCAGCCTTGGCTGGGGGCAGCAGTTCTTC. This sequence encodes CASSLGWGQQFF. This chain uses TRBV4-1 with TRBJ2-1, with D possibly being TRBD1 (6 bases). The germline V gene encodes CDR1 MGHRA and CDR2 YSYEKL. The CDR3 runs to 12 residues. The V end lost 4 bases, the J end lost 11 bases, and 12 bases lay between the germline ends.

A few counts support this clonotype. J is TRBJ1-1 and V is TRBV4-1, with no clear D. Germline V gene sequence: CDR1 MGHRA, CDR2 YSYEKL. CDR3 size: 15 residues. Trimming removed 0 bases at V and 1 base at J, with 9 bases between. CDR3 coding DNA: TGCGCCAGCAGCCAAGAAGGCACGTCGAACACTGAAGCTTTCTTT. This codes for CASSQEGTSNTEAFF.

This rearrangement joins TRBV28 to TRBJ2-7; 13 nucleotides agree with TRBD2. The trim removed 6 bases at V and 2 bases at J, leaving 4 bases unmatched. Germline CDR1 MDHEN, CDR2 SYDVKM. The length of the CDR3 is 15 residues. CDR3 sequence (DNA): TGTGCCAGCAGATCTGGGACTAGCGGGGCCTACGAGCAGTACGTC. Encoded protein: CASRSGTSGAYEQYV.

This clonotype turned up a few times. The chain is built from TRBV29-1 and TRBJ2-7; tentatively, D is TRBD2 (6 bases). In germline, CDR1 is SQVTM, CDR2 ANQGSEA. V was trimmed by 3 bases and J by 5 bases, leaving 26 bases between them. This CDR3 comprises 17 residues. The CDR3 reads CSVELGTAGRLTDEQYF. DNA for the CDR3: TGCAGCGTTGAGCTCGGGACGGCAGGGAGGCTAACCGACGAGCAGTACTTC.

V is TRBV3-1 and J is TRBJ2-5; 11 nucleotides line up with TRBD2. J gave up 0 bases and V 4 bases, and 7 bases lay outside the gene matches. Germline V gene lookup returns CDR1 LGHDT and CDR2 YNNKEL (reference sequence). This CDR3 has 17 residues. CDR3 DNA: TGTGCCAGCAGCCCCAATCGACTAGCGGGGTACCAAGAGACCCAGTACTTC. Residues: CASSPNRLAGYQETQYF.

This clonotype was detected many times. This sequence joins TRBV7-2 and TRBJ1-2; maybe TRBD1 (5 bases). V lost 5 bases to trimming and J lost 5 bases, with 12 bases between them. This CDR3 region has 13 residues. Germline CDR1 is SGHTA and CDR2 is FQGNSA. The CDR3 spells CASSLGTVYGYTF. The CDR3 region has the DNA TGTGCCAGCAGCCTCGGGACGGTATATGGCTACACCTTC.